The clone carrying this TCR beta chain was counted between two and nine times. This specimen comes from a study of blood T cell repertoires in COVID-19. Study details: Sites in the United States, Italy and Spain provided acute and convalescent COVID-19 samples.

Assay used: immunoSEQ multiplex PCR; TCRdb lists only in-frame clones, some missing. The sample has around 250,000 clones; roughly 85% are singletons. Germline V gene data show CDR1 as SEHNR and CDR2 as FQNEAQ (reference sequence). The V end lost 2 bases, the J end lost 5 bases, and 13 bases lay between the germline ends. The CDR3 runs 14 residues. V usage is TRBV7-9 and J usage is TRBJ2-7, with D tentatively TRBD2 (5 bases). Sequenced: peripheral blood. The TCR comes from a man aged 25 to 40 who had recovered from COVID-19. The CDR3 sequence: CASSLTAPEDEQYF. The CDR3 DNA sequence: TGTGCCAGCAGCTTAACCGCCCCGGAGGACGAGCAGTACTTC. The complete variable domain, with remaining parts taken from reference TRBV7-9 and TRBJ2-7, reads DTGVSQNPRHKITKRGQNVTFRCDPISEHNRLYWYRQTLGQGPEFLTYFQNEAQLEKSRLLSDRFSAERPKGSFSTLEIQRTEQGDSAMYLCASSLTAPEDEQYFGPGTRLTVT.